The present TCR beta chain was sequenced within a study of CD8 T cells in ankylosing spondylitis. General study results and limits: Several of the motif variants were reported before in synovial fluid and blood from reactive arthritis. Seemingly distinctive of ankylosing spondylitis blood was a TCR beta motif formed by eight highly homologous variants.

The V and J ends lost 6 bases and 5 bases respectively, with 16 bases between them. Germline CDR1 and CDR2: SQVTM and ANQGSEA. The CDR3 is 13 residues long. As to this clonotype: Its antigen is currently unknown.

As the method for making TCR beta libraries, quantitative 5'-RACE with molecular barcodes was used. TCRdb redid the calling of the 5' RACE reads with MiXCR, one entry per CDR3 protein. The top ten hold 0.85% to 1% of the sample, which has around 450,000 distinct CDR3 sequences, 25% to 30% seen once. The receptor was derived from a male donor with ankylosing spondylitis. Source material: blood, either unsorted or a sorted T cell fraction (not recorded which). The chain combines TRBV29-1 with TRBJ2-5; D is unclear. Written as DNA, the CDR3 is TGCAGCGTCCGCGGACGGCTTCGGGAGACCCAGTACTTC. Its translation is CSVRGRLRETQYF. The whole variable domain, remainder taken from reference TRBV29-1 and TRBJ2-5, is SAVISQKPSRDICQRGTSLTIQCQVDSQVTMMFWYRQQPGQSLTLIATANQGSEATYESGFVIDKFPISRPNLTFSTLTVSNMSPEDSSIYLCSVRGRLRETQYFGPGTRLLVL.